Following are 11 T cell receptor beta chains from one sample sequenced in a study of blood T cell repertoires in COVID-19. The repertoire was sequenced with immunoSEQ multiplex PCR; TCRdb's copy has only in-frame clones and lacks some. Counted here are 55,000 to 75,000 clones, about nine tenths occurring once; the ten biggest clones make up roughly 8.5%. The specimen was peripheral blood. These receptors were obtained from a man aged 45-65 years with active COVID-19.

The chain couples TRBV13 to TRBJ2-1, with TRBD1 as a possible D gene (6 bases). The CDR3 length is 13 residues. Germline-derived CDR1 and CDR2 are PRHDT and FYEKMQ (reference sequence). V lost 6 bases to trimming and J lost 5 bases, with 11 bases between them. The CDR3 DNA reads TGTGCCAGCAGTCCGGACAGCCACAATGAGCAGTTCTTC. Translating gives CASSPDSHNEQFF.

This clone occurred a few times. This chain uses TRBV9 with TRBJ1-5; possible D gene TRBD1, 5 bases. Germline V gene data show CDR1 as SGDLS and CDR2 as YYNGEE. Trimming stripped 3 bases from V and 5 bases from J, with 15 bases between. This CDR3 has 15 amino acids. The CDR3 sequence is CASSAHMGGDQPQHF. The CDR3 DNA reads TGTGCCAGCAGCGCCCACATGGGGGGGGATCAGCCCCAGCATTTT.

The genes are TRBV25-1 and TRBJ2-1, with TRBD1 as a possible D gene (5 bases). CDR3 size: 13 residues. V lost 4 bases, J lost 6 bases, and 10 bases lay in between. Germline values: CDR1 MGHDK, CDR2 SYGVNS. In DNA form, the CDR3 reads TGTGCCAGCAGTGGTGGGGCTAGCAATGAGCAGTTCTTC. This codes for CASSGGASNEQFF.

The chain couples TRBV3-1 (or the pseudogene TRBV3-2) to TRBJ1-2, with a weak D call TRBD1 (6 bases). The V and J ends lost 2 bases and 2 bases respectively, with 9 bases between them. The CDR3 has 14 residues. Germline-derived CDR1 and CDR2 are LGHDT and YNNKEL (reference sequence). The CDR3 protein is CASSQSGHNYGYTF. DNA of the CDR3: TGTGCCAGCAGCCAATCGGGACACAACTATGGCTACACCTTC.

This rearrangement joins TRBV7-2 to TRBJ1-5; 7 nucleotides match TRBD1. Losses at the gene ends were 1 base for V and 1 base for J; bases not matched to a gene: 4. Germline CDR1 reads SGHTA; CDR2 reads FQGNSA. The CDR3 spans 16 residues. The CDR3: CASSLGDSISNQPQHF. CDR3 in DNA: TGTGCCAGCAGCTTAGGGGACAGCATCAGCAATCAGCCCCAGCATTTT.

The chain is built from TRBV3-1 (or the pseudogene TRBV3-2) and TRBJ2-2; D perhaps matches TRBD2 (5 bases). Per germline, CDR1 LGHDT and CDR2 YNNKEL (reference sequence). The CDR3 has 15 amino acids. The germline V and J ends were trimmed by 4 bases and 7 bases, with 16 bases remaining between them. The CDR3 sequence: CASSLSGRASGELFF. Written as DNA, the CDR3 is TGTGCCAGCAGCCTCTCCGGGCGGGCTAGCGGGGAGCTGTTTTTT.

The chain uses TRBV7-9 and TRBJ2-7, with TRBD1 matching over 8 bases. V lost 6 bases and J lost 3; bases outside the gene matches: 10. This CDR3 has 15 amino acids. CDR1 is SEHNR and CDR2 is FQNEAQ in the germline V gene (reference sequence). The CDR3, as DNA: TGTGCCAGCAGTAAGGCGGCCACAGGGGGCTACGAGCAGTACTTC. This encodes CASSKAATGGYEQYF.

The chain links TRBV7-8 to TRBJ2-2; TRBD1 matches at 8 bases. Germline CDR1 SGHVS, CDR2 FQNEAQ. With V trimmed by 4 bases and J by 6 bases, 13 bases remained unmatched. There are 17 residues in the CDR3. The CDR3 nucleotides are TGTGCCAGCAGCTCCTCCCCGGACAGGGCAGTCCCCGGGGAGCTGTTTTTT. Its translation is CASSSSPDRAVPGELFF.

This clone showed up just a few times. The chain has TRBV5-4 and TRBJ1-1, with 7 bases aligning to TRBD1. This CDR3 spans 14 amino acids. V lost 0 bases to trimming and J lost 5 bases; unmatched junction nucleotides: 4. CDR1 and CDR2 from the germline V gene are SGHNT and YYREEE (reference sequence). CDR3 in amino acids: CASSLVGQQTEAFF. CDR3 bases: TGTGCCAGCAGCTTGGTGGGACAGCAGACTGAAGCTTTCTTT.

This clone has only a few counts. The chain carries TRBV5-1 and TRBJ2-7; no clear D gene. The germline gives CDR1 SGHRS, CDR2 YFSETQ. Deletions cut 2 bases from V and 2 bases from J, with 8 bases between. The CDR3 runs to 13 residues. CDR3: CASSFDDTYEQYF. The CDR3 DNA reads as TGCGCCAGCAGCTTTGACGACACCTACGAGCAGTACTTC.

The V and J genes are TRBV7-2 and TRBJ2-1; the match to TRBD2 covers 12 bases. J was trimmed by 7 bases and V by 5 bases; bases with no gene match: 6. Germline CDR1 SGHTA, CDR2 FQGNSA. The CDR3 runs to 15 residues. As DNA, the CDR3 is TGTGCCAGCAGCCGGACTAGCGGGGTGCGGAATGAGCAGTTCTTC. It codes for CASSRTSGVRNEQFF.